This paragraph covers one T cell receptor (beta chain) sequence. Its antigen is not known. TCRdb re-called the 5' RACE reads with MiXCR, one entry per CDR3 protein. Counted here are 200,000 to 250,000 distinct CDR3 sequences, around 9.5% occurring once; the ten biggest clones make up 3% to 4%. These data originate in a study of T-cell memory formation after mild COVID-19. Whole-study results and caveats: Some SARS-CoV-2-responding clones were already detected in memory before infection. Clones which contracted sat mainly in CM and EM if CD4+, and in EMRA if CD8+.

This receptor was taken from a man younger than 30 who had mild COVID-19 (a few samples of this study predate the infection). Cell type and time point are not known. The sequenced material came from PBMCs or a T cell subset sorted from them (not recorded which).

CDR3 region: CASSTSGGGPYNEQFF. The DNA of the CDR3 is TGTGCCAGCAGCACTAGCGGGGGGGGACCCTACAATGAGCAGTTCTTC. V gene TRBV11-3 combines with J gene TRBJ2-1, with TRBD2 matching over 13 bases. CDR3 length: 16 amino acids. J lost 2 bases, V lost 5 bases, and 3 bases had no gene match. Germline CDR1 reads SGHNT; CDR2 reads YENEEA.